This paragraph reports one T cell receptor beta chain. Primers used in a second PCR of roughly 6 to 12 cycles were a sample-barcoded 5' primer and a J-beta primer mix. TCRdb re-called the 5' RACE reads through MiXCR, storing one row per CDR3 protein. The table records 650,000 to 800,000 distinct CDR3 sequences, under 45% of them present only once. Ranging in age from about 6 to 95, the donors were healthy Caucasian individuals from Russia. The data originate from a study of blood T cells in healthy people across ages. In germline, CDR1 is MNHNY, CDR2 SVGAGI (reference sequence). Trimming pared 2 bases from V and 8 bases from J, leaving 12 bases between. This CDR3 region has 14 residues.

Material for sequencing was blood. This TCR came from a man in his 60s in good health. The chain couples TRBV6-6 to TRBJ1-4; D perhaps matches TRBD1 (5 bases). CDR3 in DNA: TGTGCCAGCAGTTACACCCCACAGGAAGAAAAACTGTTTTTT. Protein product: CASSYTPQEEKLFF.